The 26 T cell receptor beta chains reported below all come from one sample, sequenced in a study of technical replicates of blood from several donors. Method: immunoSEQ multiplex PCR; TCRdb's copy keeps in-frame clones and lacks some. The sample lists roughly 85,000 clones, approximately 95% occurring once. The material sequenced was T cells isolated from PBMCs. The receptors originated from a human donor in good health.

This chain joins TRBV6-1 and TRBJ1-4; D gene unclear. Deletions cut 2 bases from V and 0 bases from J, with 7 bases between. Germline V gives CDR1 MNHNS, CDR2 SASEGT. The length of the CDR3 is 15 residues. As DNA, the CDR3 is TGTGCCAGCAGTGAATGGAGTACAACTAATGAAAAACTGTTTTTT. Translated, it gives CASSEWSTTNEKLFF.

This clone was seen just once. The CDR3 is CASSGLAYSSYNEQFF. The CDR3 DNA is TGTGCCAGCAGCGGACTAGCGTACAGCTCCTACAATGAGCAGTTCTTC. This sequence joins TRBV5-4 and TRBJ2-1; 9 bases line up with TRBD2. V lost 4 bases, J lost 0 bases, and 5 bases stayed unmatched. Germline assignment: CDR1 SGHNT and CDR2 YYREEE (reference sequence). This CDR3 spans 16 amino acids. Using reference TRBV5-4 and TRBJ2-1 for the parts outside the CDR3, the full variable domain is ETGVTQSPTHLIKTRGQQVTLRCSSQSGHNTVSWYQQALGQGPQFIFQYYREEENGRGNFPPRFSGLQFPNYSSELNVNALELDDSALYLCASSGLAYSSYNEQFFGPGTRLTVL.

The gene calls are TRBV4-2 and TRBJ2-2; D may be TRBD2 (6 bases). There are 17 residues in the CDR3. Germline CDR1 and CDR2: LGHNA and YNFKEQ. V was clipped by 2 bases and J by 0 bases, with 13 bases between them. The DNA for the CDR3 is TGTGCCAGCAGCCAACATGGGGGACTTTCGAACACCGGGGAGCTGTTTTTT. Residues: CASSQHGGLSNTGELFF.

This chain links TRBV15 with TRBJ2-3; 10 bases align to TRBD2. Germline CDR1 and CDR2: LNHNV and YYDKDF (reference sequence). Unmatched junction bases numbered 9, after V lost 4 bases and J lost 2 bases. The CDR3 is made up of 17 amino acids. The CDR3 DNA reads as TGTGCCACCAGCATTAGCGGGGGGCCGACTTTCACAGATACGCAGTATTTT. Translated, it gives CATSISGGPTFTDTQYF.

This clone has only one observation. The chain employs TRBV29-1 and TRBJ1-1, with 7 bases fitting TRBD1. The CDR3 loop spans 14 amino acids. From germline, CDR1 is SQVTM and CDR2 ANQGSEA. J was trimmed by 2 bases and V by 4 bases; bases with no gene match: 7. CDR3 in DNA: TGCAGCGTTGCCCCAGGGGGAATTAACACTGAAGCTTTCTTT. Protein sequence: CSVAPGGINTEAFF.

The chain employs TRBV6-1 and TRBJ2-2, with D tentatively TRBD2 (7 bases). Looked up from germline, CDR1 is MNHNS and CDR2 is SASEGT. The CDR3 consists of 15 residues. Trimming removed 3 bases from V and 7 bases from J, with 15 bases in between. This CDR3 reads CASSELKGGIGELFF. CDR3 coding DNA: TGTGCCAGCAGTGAGCTCAAGGGGGGGATCGGGGAGCTGTTTTTT.

CDR3 coding DNA: TGTGCCAGCAGCCTACAGGGCGCTGGTGAAAAACTGTTTTTT. This sequence encodes CASSLQGAGEKLFF. The rearrangement links TRBV7-9 to TRBJ1-4, with D possibly being TRBD1 (6 bases). This CDR3 has 14 residues. In germline, CDR1 is SEHNR, CDR2 FQNEAQ (reference sequence). V lost 5 bases, J lost 7 bases, and 14 bases lay in between.

The V call is TRBV6-5, the J call TRBJ2-3; 8 positions match TRBD1. The V and J ends lost 7 bases and 1 base, in that order; junction bases with no gene match: 4. This CDR3 is built from 14 residues. Germline V gene data show CDR1 as MNHEY and CDR2 as SVGAGI. The CDR3 bases are TGTGCCAGCACCCGGACAGGGCGCACAGATACGCAGTATTTT. Translating gives CASTRTGRTDTQYF.

The gene calls are TRBV27 and TRBJ2-7; 7 bases fit TRBD2. This CDR3 has 15 amino acids. V lost 5 bases, J lost 5 bases, and 12 bases stayed unmatched. The germline gives CDR1 MNHEY, CDR2 SMNVEV (reference sequence). Written as DNA, the CDR3 is TGTGCCAGCAGTCTCCGGACTGGGGGAGGGCACGAGCAGTACTTC. Translation: CASSLRTGGGHEQYF.

The CDR3 region has the DNA TGTGCCAGCAGCTTAGTGTATAGGGACAGGGGGCCGGAGACCCAGTACTTC. Translating it yields CASSLVYRDRGPETQYF. V gene TRBV7-6 combines with J gene TRBJ2-5; TRBD1 matches at 12 bases. CDR1 and CDR2 from the germline V gene are SGHVS and FNYEAQ. Germline trimming cut 1 base from V and 5 bases from J; bases unmatched to any gene: 8. The CDR3 is made up of 17 amino acids.

The chain is built from TRBV2 and TRBJ2-5, with D perhaps matching TRBD1 (5 bases). Trimming pared 5 bases from V and 9 bases from J, leaving 16 bases between. The CDR3 sequence is 13 residues long. Germline values: CDR1 SNHLY, CDR2 FYNNEI. The CDR3 region is CASSQESIQAQYF. CDR3 nucleotides: TGTGCCAGCAGTCAGGAATCTATACAGGCCCAGTACTTC. The entire variable domain, with the rest obtained from reference TRBV2 and TRBJ2-5, is as follows: EPEVTQTPSHQVTQMGQEVILRCVPISNHLYFYWYRQILGQKVEFLVSFYNNEISEKSEIFDDQFSVERPDGSNFTLKIRSTKLEDSAMYFCASSQESIQAQYFGPGTRLLVL.

This chain joins TRBV6-5 and TRBJ1-6, with a tentative D call TRBD1 (6 bases). The CDR3 runs to 15 residues. Trimming left V 6 bases short and J 4 bases short, with 13 bases between. Germline V CDR1 and CDR2: MNHEY, SVGAGI. DNA of the CDR3: TGTGCCAGCAGGGAGGACAGAAGATATAATTCACCCCTCCACTTT. Protein sequence: CASREDRRYNSPLHF.

The V and J genes are TRBV7-2 and TRBJ1-2, with a possible D match to TRBD1 (5 bases). The CDR3 contains 16 residues. Looked up from germline, CDR1 is SGHTA and CDR2 is FQGNSA. Trimming removed 5 bases from V and 5 bases from J, with 21 bases in between. The CDR3 sequence is CASSVRGGAGRYGYTF. The CDR3 nucleotides are TGTGCCAGCAGCGTACGTGGAGGGGCAGGGAGGTATGGCTACACCTTC.

The V call is TRBV13, the J call TRBJ1-6; D is ambiguous. Germline assignment: CDR1 PRHDT and CDR2 FYEKMQ (reference sequence). The V and J ends lost 7 bases and 7 bases respectively, with 14 bases between them. There are 14 residues in the CDR3. In DNA, the CDR3 is TGTGCCAGCACCGAGGGAAGAGTGAATTCACCCCTCCACTTT. Residues: CASTEGRVNSPLHF. Together with reference TRBV13 and TRBJ1-6, the CDR3 gives the full variable domain: AAGVIQSPRHLIKEKRETATLKCYPIPRHDTVYWYQQGPGQDPQFLISFYEKMQSDKGSIPDRFSAQQFSDYHSELNMSSLELGDSALYFCASTEGRVNSPLHFGNGTRLTVT.

The J gene is TRBJ2-1, the V gene TRBV15, with D hard to call. V lost 7 bases, J lost 4 bases, and 14 bases lay in between. CDR3 length equals 14 residues. Germline loops: CDR1 LNHNV, CDR2 YYDKDF (reference sequence). The CDR3 DNA reads as TGTGCCACCACCAAAGACCGTAATTACAATGAGCAGTTCTTC. It is translated as CATTKDRNYNEQFF.

This chain connects TRBV27 to TRBJ1-2; 7 positions match TRBD1. This CDR3 comprises 15 residues. V dropped 3 bases and J dropped 3; count of bases not matched to a gene: 7. Germline CDR1 is MNHEY and CDR2 is SMNVEV (reference sequence). In DNA, the CDR3 is TGTGCCAGCAGTTTGAAAACAGGGGTCGACTATGGCTACACCTTC. Residues: CASSLKTGVDYGYTF.

This clone showed up just once. The chain couples TRBV5-1 to TRBJ2-2; 8 positions agree with TRBD2. Germline lookup yields CDR1 SGHRS and CDR2 YFSETQ. There are 16 residues in the CDR3. V shed 0 bases, J shed 1 base, and the junction held 2 bases outside the gene matches. The CDR3: CASSLALAGNTGELFF. Here the CDR3 DNA reads TGCGCCAGCAGCTTGGCTCTAGCGGGGAACACCGGGGAGCTGTTTTTT.

V usage is TRBV30 and J usage is TRBJ1-1; D gene unclear. The V and J ends lost 2 bases and 7 bases respectively, with 11 bases between them. Germline-derived CDR1 and CDR2 are GTSNPN and SVGIG (reference sequence). The CDR3 is 12 residues long. This chain's CDR3 is CAWSLGMYEAFF. The CDR3 bases are TGTGCCTGGAGTCTCGGGATGTATGAAGCTTTCTTT.

In nucleotides, the CDR3 is TGTGCCTGGAGTATAGGGACAGGGAGCACTGAAGCTTTCTTT. This sequence encodes CAWSIGTGSTEAFF. The chain recombines TRBV30 with TRBJ1-1; 9 positions agree with TRBD1. The CDR3 is 14 residues long. Germline-derived CDR1 and CDR2 are GTSNPN and SVGIG (reference sequence). Trimming removed 2 bases from V and 4 bases from J; junction bases left unmatched: 5.

The chain uses TRBV5-1 and TRBJ2-3, with no clear D. V lost 0 bases and J 1 base, leaving 12 bases between the germline ends. The germline gives CDR1 SGHRS, CDR2 YFSETQ. This CDR3 has 16 residues. The CDR3 DNA reads as TGCGCCAGCAGCTTGGCCGTCACAGCCGGCACAGATACGCAGTATTTT. Translation: CASSLAVTAGTDTQYF.

CDR3 in amino acids: CSVPGQINEKLFF. CDR3 DNA: TGCAGCGTGCCGGGACAGATTAATGAAAAACTGTTTTTT. The gene calls are TRBV29-1 and TRBJ1-4; TRBD1 agrees at 7 bases. The germline V gene has CDR1 SQVTM and CDR2 ANQGSEA. CDR3 size: 13 residues. Trimming removed 6 bases from V and 4 bases from J; junction bases left unmatched: 5.

The V gene is TRBV7-6, the J gene TRBJ2-5, with TRBD2 identical over 10 bases. The CDR3 is made up of 17 amino acids. Germline CDR1 and CDR2: SGHVS and FNYEAQ. Unmatched junction bases numbered 11, after V lost 6 bases and J lost 1 base. In DNA form, the CDR3 reads TGTGCCAGCAGTCCGGTCCTACTAGCGGGGTTCCAAGAGACCCAGTACTTC. Translated, it gives CASSPVLLAGFQETQYF.

The chain employs TRBV19 and TRBJ2-7, with 7 bases lining up with TRBD2. Per germline, CDR1 LNHDA and CDR2 SQIVND (reference sequence). V lost 2 bases to trimming and J lost 3 bases; unmatched junction nucleotides: 1. This CDR3 has 13 residues. The DNA of the CDR3 is TGTGCCAGTAGTATAAGCGGGATCTACGAGCAGTACTTC. Its translation: CASSISGIYEQYF.

The chain joins TRBV6-6 to TRBJ1-2, with TRBD1 matching 7 bases. The CDR3 runs to 14 residues. The ends lost 8 bases at V and 4 bases at J; junction bases unmatched: 10. The germline gives CDR1 MNHNY, CDR2 SVGAGI (reference sequence). CDR3 residues: CASSGQEHGYGYTF. The CDR3 DNA is TGTGCCAGCTCAGGACAGGAGCATGGCTATGGCTACACCTTC.

The rearrangement links TRBV25-1 to TRBJ1-2; perhaps TRBD1 as D (5 bases). The CDR3 covers 13 residues. V was pared by 2 bases and J by 4 bases, with 8 bases between. In germline, CDR1 is MGHDK, CDR2 SYGVNS. The DNA of the CDR3 is TGTGCCAGCAGTGAAGGGGGAGGCTATGGCTACACCTTC. The encoded protein is CASSEGGGYGYTF.

The chain joins TRBV6-1 to TRBJ1-5; D unclear. Trimming took off 2 bases at V and 7 bases at J, with 12 bases between the two ends. Per germline, CDR1 MNHNS and CDR2 SASEGT. CDR3 length equals 14 residues. The DNA for the CDR3 is TGTGCCAGCAGTGAATATAGATCATCCCAGCCCCAGCATTTT. Its protein is CASSEYRSSQPQHF.